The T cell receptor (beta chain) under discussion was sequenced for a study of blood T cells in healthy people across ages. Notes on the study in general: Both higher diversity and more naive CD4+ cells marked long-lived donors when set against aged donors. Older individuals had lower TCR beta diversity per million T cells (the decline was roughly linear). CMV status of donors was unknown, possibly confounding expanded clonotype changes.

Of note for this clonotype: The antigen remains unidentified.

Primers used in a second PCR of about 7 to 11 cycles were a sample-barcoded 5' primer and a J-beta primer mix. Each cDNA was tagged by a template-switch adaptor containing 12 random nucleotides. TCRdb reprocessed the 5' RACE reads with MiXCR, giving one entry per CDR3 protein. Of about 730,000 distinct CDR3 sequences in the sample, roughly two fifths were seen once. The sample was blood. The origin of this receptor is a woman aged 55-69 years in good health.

CDR3 region: CASSQIAGNNEQFF. The CDR3 DNA follows: TGTGCCAGCAGCCAAATAGCGGGGAACAATGAGCAGTTCTTC. The chain is built from TRBV3-1 and TRBJ2-1; 8 bases agree with TRBD2. Unmatched junction bases numbered 2, after V lost 2 bases and J lost 5 bases. This CDR3 has 14 amino acids. CDR1 is LGHDT, CDR2 YNNKEL, per germline (reference sequence).